A single T cell receptor (beta chain) is shown here with its context. Its antigen remains unidentified. This record belongs to a study of beta chain features in type 1 diabetes. A sort by CD45RO/CCR7/CD25/CD127/CD95/CD27 yielded CD4+ naive, central memory, regulatory and stem cell-like memory cells. The purity of all sorted populations exceeded 98%. Of the isolated RNA, all was reverse transcribed, and so the sequenced material was expressed TCRB transcripts. TCRdb's copy holds only in-frame clones and misses some; the assay was immunoSEQ multiplex PCR. The sample has some 140,000 clones, 7% to 10% seen once. The length of the CDR3 is 14 residues. V lost 6 bases and J 6 bases, leaving 18 bases between the germline ends. Per the germline V gene, CDR1 is KGHSH and CDR2 is LQKENI. Regarding the study as a whole: In all four CD4+ subsets, TCRB CDR3 length was significantly, moderately reduced in type 1 diabetes. VDJ junctions sequenced from type 1 diabetes patients showed fewer insertions and more deletions. Resolution of whether HLA type affects TCRB rearrangement was not achieved here.

This chain connects TRBV18 to TRBJ2-7; TRBD2 might be the D (5 bases). The sequence derives from a man younger than 40 with type 1 diabetes. The sample taken for sequencing was central memory CD4+ T cells from blood. CDR3 sequence reads: CASSAIGEAGEQYF. In nucleotides, the CDR3 is TGTGCCAGCTCGGCGATCGGGGAAGCTGGCGAGCAGTACTTC.